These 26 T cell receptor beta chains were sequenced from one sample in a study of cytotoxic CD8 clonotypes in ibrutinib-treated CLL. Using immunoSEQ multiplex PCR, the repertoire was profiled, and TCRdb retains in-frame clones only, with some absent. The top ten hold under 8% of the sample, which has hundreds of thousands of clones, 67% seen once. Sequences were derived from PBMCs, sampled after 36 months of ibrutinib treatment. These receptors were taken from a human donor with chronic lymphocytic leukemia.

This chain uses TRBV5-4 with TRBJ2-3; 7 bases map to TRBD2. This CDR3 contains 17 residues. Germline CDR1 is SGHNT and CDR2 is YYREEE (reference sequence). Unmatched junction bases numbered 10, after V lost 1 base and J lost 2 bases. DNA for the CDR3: TGTGCCAGCAGCTTGCTCCTTGGGGAGCGGGACACAGATACGCAGTATTTT. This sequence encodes CASSLLLGERDTDTQYF. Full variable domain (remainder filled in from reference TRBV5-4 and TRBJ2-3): ETGVTQSPTHLIKTRGQQVTLRCSSQSGHNTVSWYQQALGQGPQFIFQYYREEENGRGNFPPRFSGLQFPNYSSELNVNALELDDSALYLCASSLLLGERDTDTQYFGPGTRLTVL.

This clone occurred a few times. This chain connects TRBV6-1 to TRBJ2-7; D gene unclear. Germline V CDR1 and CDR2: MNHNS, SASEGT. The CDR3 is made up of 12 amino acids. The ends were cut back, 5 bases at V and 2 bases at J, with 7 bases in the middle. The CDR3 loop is CASSLATYEQYF. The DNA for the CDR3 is TGTGCCAGCAGTTTAGCAACCTACGAGCAGTACTTC.

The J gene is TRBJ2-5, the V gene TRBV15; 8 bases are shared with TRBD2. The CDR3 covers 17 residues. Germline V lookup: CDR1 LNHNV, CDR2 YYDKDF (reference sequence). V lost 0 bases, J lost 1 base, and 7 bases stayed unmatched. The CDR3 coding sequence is TGTGCCACCAGCAGAGATCGGGGGGGACCCCTCCAAGAGACCCAGTACTTC. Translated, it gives CATSRDRGGPLQETQYF.

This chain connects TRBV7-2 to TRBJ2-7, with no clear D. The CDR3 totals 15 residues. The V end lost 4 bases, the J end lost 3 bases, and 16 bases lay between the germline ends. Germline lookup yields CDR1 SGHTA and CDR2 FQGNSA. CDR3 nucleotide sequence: TGTGCCAGCAGCTCTAGGAGTCAGCGCCACTACGAGCAGTACTTC. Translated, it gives CASSSRSQRHYEQYF. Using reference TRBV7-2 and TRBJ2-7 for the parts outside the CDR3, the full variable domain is GAGVSQSPSNKVTEKGKDVELRCDPISGHTALYWYRQSLGQGLEFLIYFQGNSAPDKSGLPSDRFSAERTGGSVSTLTIQRTQQEDSAVYLCASSSRSQRHYEQYFGPGTRLTVT.

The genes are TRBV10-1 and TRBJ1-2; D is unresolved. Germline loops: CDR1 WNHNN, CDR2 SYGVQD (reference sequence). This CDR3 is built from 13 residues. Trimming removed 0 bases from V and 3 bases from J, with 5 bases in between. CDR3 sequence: CASSESADYGYTF. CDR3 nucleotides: TGCGCCAGCAGTGAGTCGGCAGACTATGGCTACACCTTC.

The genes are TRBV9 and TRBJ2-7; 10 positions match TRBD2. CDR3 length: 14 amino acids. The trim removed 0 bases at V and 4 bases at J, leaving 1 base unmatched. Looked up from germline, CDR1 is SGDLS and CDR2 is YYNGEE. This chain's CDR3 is CASSVVAGGYEQYF. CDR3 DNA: TGTGCCAGCAGCGTAGTAGCGGGGGGTTACGAGCAGTACTTC. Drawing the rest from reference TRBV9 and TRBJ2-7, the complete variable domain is DSGVTQTPKHLITATGQRVTLRCSPRSGDLSVYWYQQSLDQGLQFLIQYYNGEERAKGNILERFSAQQFPDLHSELNLSSLELGDSALYFCASSVVAGGYEQYFGPGTRLTVT.

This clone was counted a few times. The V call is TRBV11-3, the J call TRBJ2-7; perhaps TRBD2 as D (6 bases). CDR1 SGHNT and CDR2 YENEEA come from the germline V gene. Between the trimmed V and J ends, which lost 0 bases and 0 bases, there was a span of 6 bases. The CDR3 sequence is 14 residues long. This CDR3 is CASSLEGGSYEQYF. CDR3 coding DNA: TGTGCCAGCAGCTTAGAGGGGGGCTCCTACGAGCAGTACTTC.

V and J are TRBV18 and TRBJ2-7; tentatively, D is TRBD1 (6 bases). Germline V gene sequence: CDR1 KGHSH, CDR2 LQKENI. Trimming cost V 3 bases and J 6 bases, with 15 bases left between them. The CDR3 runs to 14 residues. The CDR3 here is CASSPQTGLVEQYF. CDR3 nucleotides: TGTGCCAGCTCACCCCAAACAGGGCTGGTCGAGCAGTACTTC.

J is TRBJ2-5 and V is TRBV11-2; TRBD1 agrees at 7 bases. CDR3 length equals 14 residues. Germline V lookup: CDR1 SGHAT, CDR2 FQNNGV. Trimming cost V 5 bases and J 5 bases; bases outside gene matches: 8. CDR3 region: CASSPTGRRETQYF. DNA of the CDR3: TGTGCCAGCAGCCCGACAGGGCGGCGGGAGACCCAGTACTTC.

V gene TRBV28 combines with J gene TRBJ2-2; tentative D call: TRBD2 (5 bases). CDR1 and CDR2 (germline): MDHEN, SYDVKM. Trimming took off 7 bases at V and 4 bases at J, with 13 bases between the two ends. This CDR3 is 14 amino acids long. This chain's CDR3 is CASISLGGTGELFF. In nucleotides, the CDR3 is TGTGCCAGCATATCACTAGGCGGCACCGGGGAGCTGTTTTTT.

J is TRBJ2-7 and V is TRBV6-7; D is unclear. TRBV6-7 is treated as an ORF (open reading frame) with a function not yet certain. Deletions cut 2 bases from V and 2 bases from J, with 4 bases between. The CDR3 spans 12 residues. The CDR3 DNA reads TGTGCCAGCAGTTACGGAACCTACGAGCAGTACTTC. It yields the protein CASSYGTYEQYF.

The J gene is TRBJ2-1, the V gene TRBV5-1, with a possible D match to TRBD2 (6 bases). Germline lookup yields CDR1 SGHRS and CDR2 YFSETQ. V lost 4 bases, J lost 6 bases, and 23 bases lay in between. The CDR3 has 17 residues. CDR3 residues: CASSPLGTAGRPNEQFF. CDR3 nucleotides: TGCGCCAGCAGCCCCCTTGGGACGGCGGGGAGACCCAATGAGCAGTTCTTC. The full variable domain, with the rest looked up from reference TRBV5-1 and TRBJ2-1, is KAGVTQTPRYLIKTRGQQVTLSCSPISGHRSVSWYQQTPGQGLQFLFEYFSETQRNKGNFPGRFSGRQFSNSRSEMNVSTLELGDSALYLCASSPLGTAGRPNEQFFGPGTRLTVL.

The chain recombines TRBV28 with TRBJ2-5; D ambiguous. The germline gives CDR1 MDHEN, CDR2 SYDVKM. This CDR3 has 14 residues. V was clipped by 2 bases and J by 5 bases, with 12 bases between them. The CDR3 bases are TGTGCCAGCAGTTTACCACAGCTAGGGGAGACCCAGTACTTC. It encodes CASSLPQLGETQYF.

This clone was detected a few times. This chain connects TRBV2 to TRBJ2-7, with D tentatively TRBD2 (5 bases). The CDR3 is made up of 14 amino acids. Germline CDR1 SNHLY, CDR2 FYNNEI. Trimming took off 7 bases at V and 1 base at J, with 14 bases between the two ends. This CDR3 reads CASTRLATSYEQYF. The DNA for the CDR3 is TGTGCCAGCACTCGGCTAGCTACTTCCTACGAGCAGTACTTC.

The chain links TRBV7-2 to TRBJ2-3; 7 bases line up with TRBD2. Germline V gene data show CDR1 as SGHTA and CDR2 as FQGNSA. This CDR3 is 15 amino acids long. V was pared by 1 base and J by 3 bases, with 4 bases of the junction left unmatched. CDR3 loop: CASSLDGGSTDTQYF. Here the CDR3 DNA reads TGTGCCAGCAGCTTAGACGGCGGGAGTACAGATACGCAGTATTTT. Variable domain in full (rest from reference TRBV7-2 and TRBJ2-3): GAGVSQSPSNKVTEKGKDVELRCDPISGHTALYWYRQSLGQGLEFLIYFQGNSAPDKSGLPSDRFSAERTGGSVSTLTIQRTQQEDSAVYLCASSLDGGSTDTQYFGPGTRLTVL.

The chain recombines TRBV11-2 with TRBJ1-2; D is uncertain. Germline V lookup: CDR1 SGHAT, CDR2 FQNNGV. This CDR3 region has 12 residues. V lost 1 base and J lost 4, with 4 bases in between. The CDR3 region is CASSLAAYGYTF. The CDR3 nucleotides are TGTGCCAGCAGCTTAGCCGCCTATGGCTACACCTTC.

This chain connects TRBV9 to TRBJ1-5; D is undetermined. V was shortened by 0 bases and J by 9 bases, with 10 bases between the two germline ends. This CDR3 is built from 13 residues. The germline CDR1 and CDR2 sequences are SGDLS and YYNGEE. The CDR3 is CASSVDGVWPQHF. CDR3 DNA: TGTGCCAGCAGCGTAGACGGCGTTTGGCCCCAGCATTTT.

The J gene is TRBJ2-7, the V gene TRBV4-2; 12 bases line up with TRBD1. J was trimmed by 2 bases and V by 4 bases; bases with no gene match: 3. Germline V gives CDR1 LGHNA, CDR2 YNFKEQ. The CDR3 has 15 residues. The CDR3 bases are TGTGCCAGCAGCCCCCGGGACAGGGGGCCCTACGAGCAGTACTTC. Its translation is CASSPRDRGPYEQYF.

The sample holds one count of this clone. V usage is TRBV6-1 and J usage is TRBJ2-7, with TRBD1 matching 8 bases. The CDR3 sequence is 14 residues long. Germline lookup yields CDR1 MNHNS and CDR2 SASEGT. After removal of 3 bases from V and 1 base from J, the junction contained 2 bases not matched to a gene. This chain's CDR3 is CASSDRGRSYEQYF. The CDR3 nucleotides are TGTGCCAGCAGTGACAGGGGGCGGTCCTACGAGCAGTACTTC.

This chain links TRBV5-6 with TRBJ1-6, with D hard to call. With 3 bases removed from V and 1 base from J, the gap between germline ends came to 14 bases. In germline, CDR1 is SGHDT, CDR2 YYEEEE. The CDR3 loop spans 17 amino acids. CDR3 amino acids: CASSSRVGVSYNSPLHF. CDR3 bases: TGTGCCAGCAGCTCTAGGGTCGGGGTGTCCTATAATTCACCCCTCCACTTT.

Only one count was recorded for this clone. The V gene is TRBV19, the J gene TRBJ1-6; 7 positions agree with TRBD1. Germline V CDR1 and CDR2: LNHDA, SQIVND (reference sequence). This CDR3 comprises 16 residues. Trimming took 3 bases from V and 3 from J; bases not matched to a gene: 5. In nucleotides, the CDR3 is TGTGCCAGTAGTATTGTCGCAGGGGGCTATAATTCACCCCTCCACTTT. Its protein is CASSIVAGGYNSPLHF.

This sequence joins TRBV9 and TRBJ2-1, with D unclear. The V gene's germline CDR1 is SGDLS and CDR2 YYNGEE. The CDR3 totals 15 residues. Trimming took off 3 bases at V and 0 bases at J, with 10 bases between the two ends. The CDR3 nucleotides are TGTGCCAGCAGCGCCCTCAGCGCCTCCTACAATGAGCAGTTCTTC. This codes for CASSALSASYNEQFF. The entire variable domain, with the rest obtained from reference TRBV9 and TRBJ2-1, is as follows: DSGVTQTPKHLITATGQRVTLRCSPRSGDLSVYWYQQSLDQGLQFLIQYYNGEERAKGNILERFSAQQFPDLHSELNLSSLELGDSALYFCASSALSASYNEQFFGPGTRLTVL.

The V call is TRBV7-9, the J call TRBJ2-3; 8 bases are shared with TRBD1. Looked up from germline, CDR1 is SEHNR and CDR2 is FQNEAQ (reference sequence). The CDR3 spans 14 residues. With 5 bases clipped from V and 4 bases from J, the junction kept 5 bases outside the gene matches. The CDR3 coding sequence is TGTGCCAGCAGCCAGGACAGGGAGGCAGATACGCAGTATTTT. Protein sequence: CASSQDREADTQYF.

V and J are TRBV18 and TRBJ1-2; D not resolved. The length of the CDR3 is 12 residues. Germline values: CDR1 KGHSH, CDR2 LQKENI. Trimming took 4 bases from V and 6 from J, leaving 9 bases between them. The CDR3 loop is CASSLGGNGYTF. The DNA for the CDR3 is TGTGCCAGCTCACTTGGCGGAAATGGCTACACCTTC.

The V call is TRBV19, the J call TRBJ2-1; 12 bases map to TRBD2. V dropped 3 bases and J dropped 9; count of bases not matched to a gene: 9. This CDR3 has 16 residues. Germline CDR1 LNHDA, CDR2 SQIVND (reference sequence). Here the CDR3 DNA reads TGTGCCAGTAGTATCGGACTAGCGGGAAGGGTAATTGAGCAGTTCTTC. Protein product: CASSIGLAGRVIEQFF. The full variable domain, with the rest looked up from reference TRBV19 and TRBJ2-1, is DGGITQSPKYLFRKEGQNVTLSCEQNLNHDAMYWYRQDPGQGLRLIYYSQIVNDFQKGDIAEGYSVSREKKESFPLTVTSAQKNPTAFYLCASSIGLAGRVIEQFFGPGTRLTVL.

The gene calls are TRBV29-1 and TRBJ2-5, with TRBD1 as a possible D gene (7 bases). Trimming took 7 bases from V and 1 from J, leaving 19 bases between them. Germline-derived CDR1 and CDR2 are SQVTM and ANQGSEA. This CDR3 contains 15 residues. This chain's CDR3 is CSAGGRGTAQETQYF. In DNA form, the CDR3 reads TGCAGCGCGGGTGGACGGGGGACAGCCCAAGAGACCCAGTACTTC.